Following are 26 T cell receptor beta chains from one sample sequenced in a study of blood T cell repertoires in COVID-19. Method: immunoSEQ multiplex PCR; TCRdb's copy keeps in-frame clones and lacks some. The data contain over 100,000 clones, roughly 90% of them singletons. Sequencing was performed on peripheral blood. These receptors all stem from a man in his forties with acute or convalescent COVID-19.

The chain has TRBV2 and TRBJ2-3; 11 nucleotides match TRBD2. The CDR3 length is 18 residues. Germline CDR1 is SNHLY and CDR2 is FYNNEI. V was pared by 3 bases and J by 0 bases, with 8 bases of the junction left unmatched. The CDR3 DNA follows: TGTGCCAGCAGTGAGGTTAGCGGGGGGGTAACTAGCACAGATACGCAGTATTTT. Its translation is CASSEVSGGVTSTDTQYF.

J is TRBJ2-3 and V is TRBV27; 7 bases are shared with TRBD2. CDR1 and CDR2 (germline): MNHEY, SMNVEV (reference sequence). The CDR3 consists of 16 residues. V was pared by 3 bases and J by 1 base, with 7 bases of the junction left unmatched. CDR3 bases: TGTGCCAGCAGTTTTTTGTGGGGGGGAGGCACAGATACGCAGTATTTT. This translates into CASSFLWGGGTDTQYF.

The CDR3, as DNA: TGTGCCTGGAGTGAGGACAGCAATTCACCCCTCCACTTT. It codes for CAWSEDSNSPLHF. This sequence joins TRBV30 and TRBJ1-6; TRBD1 might be the D (6 bases). Trimming shortened V by 1 base and J by 7 bases, and 8 bases separated the two germline ends. Germline-derived CDR1 and CDR2 are GTSNPN and SVGIG (reference sequence). The CDR3 spans 13 residues.

This chain uses TRBV24-1 with TRBJ2-5; D call uncertain. The CDR3 sequence is 13 residues long. V lost 7 bases and J lost 1, with 9 bases in between. Germline V gene data show CDR1 as KGHDR and CDR2 as SFDVKD. This chain's CDR3 is CATRSPGQETQYF. CDR3 bases: TGTGCCACCAGAAGTCCAGGCCAAGAGACCCAGTACTTC.

The table lists this clone with a count of one. The genes are TRBV5-6 and TRBJ2-5, with D maybe TRBD2 (7 bases). The CDR3 is made up of 17 amino acids. Germline V gene data show CDR1 as SGHDT and CDR2 as YYEEEE. The V end lost 0 bases, the J end lost 4 bases, and 19 bases lay between the germline ends. In nucleotides, the CDR3 is TGTGCCAGCAGCTTGGACGGGGAGGGGGGGCCGCTAGAGACCCAGTACTTC. Translation gives CASSLDGEGGPLETQYF.

The gene calls are TRBV21-1 and TRBJ1-5. TRBV21-1 represents a pseudogene. The length of the CDR3 is 12 residues. For the CDR3, the DNA is TGTGCCAGGGGAGATTTAGATCAGCCCCAGCATTTT. Translated: CARGDLDQPQHF.

The chain is built from TRBV7-2 and TRBJ1-1, with a possible D match to TRBD1 (6 bases). V lost 6 bases, J lost 4 bases, and 15 bases lay in between. The CDR3 totals 14 residues. Germline lookup yields CDR1 SGHTA and CDR2 FQGNSA. The CDR3 DNA reads as TGTGCCAGCAGACCCCAGACAGGACTCACTGAAGCTTTCTTT. Translation gives CASRPQTGLTEAFF.

This clone was counted a single time. A junction boundary mismatches the germline segment, possibly from a read error. The V gene is TRBV6-5, the J gene TRBJ1-5, with D possibly TRBD1 on 5 matching bases. This CDR3 spans 13 amino acids. Per germline, CDR1 MNHEY and CDR2 SVGAGI. The CDR3 protein is CASSPGGDQPQHF. CDR3 nucleotide sequence: TGTGCCAGCAGCCCCGGGGGAGATCAACCCCAGCATTTT.

The chain carries TRBV12-3 or TRBV12-4 and TRBJ1-3; D unclear. This CDR3 comprises 12 residues. With 3 bases removed from V and 4 bases from J, the gap between germline ends came to 4 bases. The CDR3 is CASSFPGNTIYF. CDR3 sequence (DNA): TGTGCCAGCAGTTTCCCAGGAAACACCATATATTTT.

The chain recombines TRBV18 with TRBJ2-7, with TRBD1 as a possible D gene (5 bases). This CDR3 is 19 amino acids long. Looked up from germline, CDR1 is KGHSH and CDR2 is LQKENI. Trimming took off 2 bases at V and 1 base at J, with 24 bases between the two ends. The CDR3 coding sequence is TGTGCCAGCTCACCATCTCTATTTCAGGGAAAAGGTCGGTCCTACGAGCAGTACTTC. It yields the protein CASSPSLFQGKGRSYEQYF.

CDR3 protein: CASSLSNSGRYNEQFF. The CDR3 coding sequence is TGCGCCAGCAGCTTGAGCAATAGCGGGAGATACAATGAGCAGTTCTTC. The rearrangement uses TRBV5-1 and TRBJ2-1; TRBD2 aligns across 9 bases. V lost 1 base, J lost 4 bases, and 6 bases stayed unmatched. This CDR3 comprises 16 residues. Germline V gene lookup returns CDR1 SGHRS and CDR2 YFSETQ. The full variable domain, rest sourced from reference TRBV5-1 and TRBJ2-1, is KAGVTQTPRYLIKTRGQQVTLSCSPISGHRSVSWYQQTPGQGLQFLFEYFSETQRNKGNFPGRFSGRQFSNSRSEMNVSTLELGDSALYLCASSLSNSGRYNEQFFGPGTRLTVL.

This rearrangement joins TRBV6-5 to TRBJ2-3; the D gene is possibly TRBD2 (6 bases). Germline CDR1 and CDR2: MNHEY and SVGAGI. The CDR3 is 15 amino acids. V gave up 1 base and J gave up 2 bases, with 10 bases separating them. DNA of the CDR3: TGTGCCAGCAGTTACTACGCGGGGCTCACAGATACGCAGTATTTT. Translation: CASSYYAGLTDTQYF.

The chain uses TRBV6-5 and TRBJ1-2; possibly TRBD1 for D (5 bases). The CDR3 has 12 residues. CDR1 and CDR2 (germline): MNHEY, SVGAGI. The V and J ends lost 7 bases and 3 bases respectively, with 9 bases between them. Here the CDR3 DNA reads TGTGCCAGCACAGGGTACGACTATGGCTACACCTTC. Residues: CASTGYDYGYTF.

The chain recombines TRBV5-1 with TRBJ1-6; a possible D gene is TRBD1 (5 bases). The CDR3 runs to 17 residues. The V gene's germline CDR1 is SGHRS and CDR2 YFSETQ. The V gene lost 5 bases and the J gene lost 8 bases, with 23 bases spanning the gap. This CDR3 is CASRARNRTRGDSPLHF. In DNA form, the CDR3 reads TGCGCCAGCAGAGCCCGAAACAGGACCAGAGGCGATTCACCCCTCCACTTT.

The rearrangement joins TRBV19 to TRBJ1-5, with 8 bases that match TRBD1. CDR1 is LNHDA, CDR2 SQIVND, per germline (reference sequence). The CDR3 runs to 15 residues. The V segment lost 6 bases and the J segment 1 base; nucleotides outside the gene matches: 5. CDR3 region: CASRTQGASNQPQHF. Here the CDR3 DNA reads TGTGCCAGTAGAACCCAGGGGGCGAGCAATCAGCCCCAGCATTTT. The full variable domain, with the rest looked up from reference TRBV19 and TRBJ1-5, is DGGITQSPKYLFRKEGQNVTLSCEQNLNHDAMYWYRQDPGQGLRLIYYSQIVNDFQKGDIAEGYSVSREKKESFPLTVTSAQKNPTAFYLCASRTQGASNQPQHFGDGTRLSIL.

The chain is built from TRBV11-2 and TRBJ2-3; D possibly corresponds to TRBD1 (5 bases). Trimming removed 5 bases at V and 2 bases at J, with 11 bases between. The CDR3 runs to 14 residues. Per the germline V gene, CDR1 is SGHAT and CDR2 is FQNNGV. Here the CDR3 DNA reads TGTGCCAGCAGCCAGAGACAGACCACAGATACGCAGTATTTT. It yields the protein CASSQRQTTDTQYF.

The chain couples TRBV6-2 or TRBV6-3 to TRBJ1-6; no clear D. The CDR3 totals 13 residues. The germline gives CDR1 MNHEY, CDR2 SVGEGT. Trimming removed 0 bases from V and 7 bases from J, with 4 bases in between. The CDR3 bases are TGTGCCAGCAGTTACTCGTCGAATTCACCCCTCCACTTT. Translating gives CASSYSSNSPLHF.

The chain employs TRBV7-6 and TRBJ2-7; possibly TRBD1 for D (6 bases). The V end lost 5 bases, the J end lost 2 bases, and 25 bases lay between the germline ends. Germline assignment: CDR1 SGHVS and CDR2 FNYEAQ. The CDR3 spans 18 residues. The CDR3 sequence: CASSETPVIRDTTYEQYF. CDR3 coding DNA: TGTGCCAGCAGCGAAACCCCCGTCATCCGGGACACCACCTACGAGCAGTACTTC.

The chain couples TRBV5-1 to TRBJ1-4; 9 bases are a match to TRBD1. Germline assignment: CDR1 SGHRS and CDR2 YFSETQ. This CDR3 has 14 residues. J lost 8 bases, V lost 3 bases, and 5 bases had no gene match. The CDR3, as DNA: TGCGCCAGCAGCTCGGGACAGGGAGGAGAAAAACTGTTTTTT. It is translated as CASSSGQGGEKLFF.

This clone showed up just once. V is TRBV19 and J is TRBJ2-7; 7 nucleotides agree with TRBD1. The length of the CDR3 is 12 residues. Per the germline V gene, CDR1 is LNHDA and CDR2 is SQIVND (reference sequence). Trimming took 6 bases from V and 5 from J; bases not matched to a gene: 4. CDR3 DNA: TGTGCCAGTAGGACCCAGGGGGACGAGCAGTACTTC. Translated, it gives CASRTQGDEQYF.

The chain joins TRBV27 to TRBJ1-2, with 7 bases matching TRBD1. Looked up from germline, CDR1 is MNHEY and CDR2 is SMNVEV (reference sequence). The CDR3 is 15 amino acids. The ends lost 2 bases at V and 5 bases at J; junction bases unmatched: 8. This chain's CDR3 is CASSLRPRGIYGYTF. CDR3 DNA sequence: TGTGCCAGCAGTTTACGCCCCAGGGGGATATATGGCTACACCTTC.

This sequence joins TRBV15 and TRBJ2-2; possibly TRBD1 for D (6 bases). From germline, CDR1 is LNHNV and CDR2 YYDKDF (reference sequence). The CDR3 length is 15 residues. V was shortened by 4 bases and J by 5 bases, with 14 bases between the two germline ends. CDR3 sequence reads: CATSKAGTQTGELFF. As DNA, the CDR3 is TGTGCCACCAGCAAGGCCGGGACACAAACCGGGGAGCTGTTTTTT.

This clone showed up just a few times. The CDR3 DNA sequence: TGTGCCAGTAGTGCGGACAGGAGCCCTTATGGCTACACCTTC. Protein: CASSADRSPYGYTF. The chain combines TRBV19 with TRBJ1-2; 7 positions agree with TRBD1. The CDR3 length is 14 residues. Germline-derived CDR1 and CDR2 are LNHDA and SQIVND (reference sequence). Losses at the gene ends were 5 bases for V and 5 bases for J; bases not matched to a gene: 8.

The chain's CDR3 is CASSLGTSGVFEQFF. CDR3 DNA: TGTGCCAGCAGCTTGGGTACTAGCGGGGTTTTTGAGCAGTTCTTC. V is TRBV7-3 and J is TRBJ2-1, with TRBD2 matching 10 bases. Germline V gene lookup returns CDR1 SGHTA and CDR2 FQGTGA. The V and J ends lost 3 bases and 9 bases, in that order; junction bases with no gene match: 8. This CDR3 is built from 15 residues. Full variable domain (rest looked up from reference TRBV7-3 and TRBJ2-1): GAGVSQTPSNKVTEKGKYVELRCDPISGHTALYWYRQSLGQGPEFLIYFQGTGAADDSGLPNDRFFAVRPEGSVSTLKIQRTERGDSAVYLCASSLGTSGVFEQFFGPGTRLTVL.

This clone was detected a few times. V and J are TRBV9 and TRBJ1-3; D remains ambiguous. The germline gives CDR1 SGDLS, CDR2 YYNGEE. V lost 4 bases and J 8 bases, leaving 19 bases between the germline ends. This CDR3 has 15 residues. The CDR3 region has the DNA TGTGCCAGCAGCCCCCGAGGGTCCCTAGGAGACACCATATATTTT. This sequence encodes CASSPRGSLGDTIYF.

The gene calls are TRBV5-1 and TRBJ1-1, with D uncertain. The V gene's germline CDR1 is SGHRS and CDR2 YFSETQ. V lost 3 bases, J lost 3 bases, and 12 bases lay in between. The CDR3 loop spans 14 amino acids. This chain's CDR3 is CASSSTLRDTEAFF. CDR3 nucleotides: TGCGCCAGCAGCTCAACACTCCGGGACACTGAAGCTTTCTTT.